This TCR beta chain is drawn from a study of T cells in Graves' hyperthyroidism and ophthalmopathy. General observations from the study: Most thyroid-expanded clonotypes above 0.001 were also found in blood.

RNA transcripts provided the source from which TCR beta CDR3 regions were amplified. First-round RT-PCR of the TCR CDR3 relied on the HTBI primer set. TCRdb used MiXCR to reprocess the multiplex PCR reads, holding one entry per CDR3 protein. The sample includes around 350,000 distinct CDR3 sequences, about 18% of them seen just once. This CDR3 region has 19 residues. Trimming left V 2 bases short and J 4 bases short, with 26 bases between. Germline CDR1 is ENHRY and CDR2 is SYGVKD. This clonotype was found many times. Its specificity is not known. The J gene is TRBJ2-5, the V gene TRBV10-3; a possible D gene is TRBD2 (5 bases). Sequencing input: blood. This TCR came from a woman between 18 and 29 years old with Graves' hyperthyroidism. DNA of the CDR3: TGTGCCATCAGTGAGCCTCGAGTCTTTCCTGGTAGCGAGATAGAGACCCAGTACTTC. Residues: CAISEPRVFPGSEIETQYF.